Presented here are 22 T cell receptor beta chains from one specimen sequenced in a study of immune cell composition in non-small cell lung cancer. Repertoires were generated with immunoSEQ multiplex PCR, while TCRdb's copy carries only in-frame clones and drops some. The table lists more than 15,000 clones, 77% of them singletons, with 9.8% in the top ten. Normal lung sampling was at least 3 cm from the tumour, as distant as possible. This sample also appeared in a second study, on CD4 T cells in lung cancer.

Specimen: non-adjacent lung tissue. These receptor sequences come from a human donor with non-small cell lung cancer.

The chain links TRBV5-5 to TRBJ2-3; D assignment may be TRBD1 or TRBD2 (7 bases each). There are 15 residues in the CDR3. The germline CDR1 and CDR2 sequences are SGHKS and YYEKEE (reference sequence). Trimming cost V 4 bases and J 4 bases, with 16 bases left between them. The CDR3 coding sequence is TGTGCCAGCAGCCCCTGGGGGGGGACAGCAGATACGCAGTATTTT. Translation: CASSPWGGTADTQYF.

The chain combines TRBV27 with TRBJ2-5; D unclear. Germline loops: CDR1 MNHEY, CDR2 SMNVEV (reference sequence). V shed 3 bases and J shed 2 bases, with 1 base lying between them. This CDR3 contains 11 residues. The CDR3 sequence: CASSFQETQYF. The CDR3 DNA reads as TGTGCCAGCAGTTTTCAAGAGACCCAGTACTTC.

With regard to this clone: Additional DNA sequences in this sample encode the identical CDR3. The CDR3 reads CASTVRWGNQPQHF. The CDR3, as DNA: TGTGCCAGCACCGTGAGATGGGGCAATCAGCCCCAGCATTTT. The chain couples TRBV28 to TRBJ1-5; D remains ambiguous. Germline CDR1 reads MDHEN; CDR2 reads SYDVKM. The CDR3 spans 14 residues. Trimming removed 7 bases at V and 2 bases at J, with 12 bases between.

The CDR3 nucleotides read TGTGCCTGGAGTGTACCCGGGACAGGGAATAATCAGCCCCAGCATTTT. This translates into CAWSVPGTGNNQPQHF. The chain employs TRBV30 and TRBJ1-5; 9 bases match TRBD1. The germline V gene has CDR1 GTSNPN and CDR2 SVGIG (reference sequence). The V gene end was trimmed by 0 bases and the J gene end by 4 bases; junction bases not matched to a gene: 7. This CDR3 is 16 amino acids long.

The chain joins TRBV2 to TRBJ1-2; 11 positions agree with TRBD1. V shed 3 bases, J shed 8 bases, and the junction held 5 bases outside the gene matches. The germline CDR1 and CDR2 sequences are SNHLY and FYNNEI. CDR3 length equals 14 residues. The CDR3: CASSEGRTGGGYTF. For the CDR3, the DNA is TGTGCCAGCAGTGAGGGAAGGACAGGGGGCGGCTACACCTTC.

This clone showed up just once. This chain joins TRBV7-9 and TRBJ1-1, with D hard to call. The CDR3 extends over 12 amino acids. V shed 1 base and J shed 8 bases, with 8 bases lying between them. CDR1 SEHNR and CDR2 FQNEAQ come from the germline V gene (reference sequence). The CDR3 sequence: CASSLVSKEAFF. CDR3 nucleotide sequence: TGTGCCAGCAGCTTAGTATCGAAAGAAGCTTTCTTT.

This clone turned up a few times. This chain links TRBV11-2 with TRBJ2-3; TRBD2 might be the D (7 bases). The V gene's germline CDR1 is SGHAT and CDR2 FQNNGV. CDR3 size: 17 residues. V was trimmed by 5 bases and J by 2 bases, leaving 20 bases between them. The CDR3, as DNA: TGTGCCAGCAGCCAAGTGGGGGCGGGGGATACCACAGATACGCAGTATTTT. Translated, it gives CASSQVGAGDTTDTQYF.

The chain has TRBV27 and TRBJ1-6; TRBD1 might be the D (5 bases). Germline V gene lookup returns CDR1 MNHEY and CDR2 SMNVEV (reference sequence). Trimming stripped 2 bases from V and 3 bases from J, with 8 bases between. CDR3 length: 15 amino acids. In DNA form, the CDR3 reads TGTGCCAGCAGTTTACAGGGTCTCTATAATTCACCCCTCCACTTT. Its translation: CASSLQGLYNSPLHF.

The V and J genes are TRBV21-1 and TRBJ1-3. TRBV21-1 is a pseudogene segment. This CDR3 region has 13 residues. The CDR3 protein is CASSGGFGNTIYF. DNA for the CDR3: TGTGCCAGCTCCGGGGGCTTCGGAAACACCATATATTTT.

This chain uses TRBV5-1 with TRBJ1-1; D gene unclear. V lost 0 bases, J lost 1 base, and 10 bases lay in between. The CDR3 has 15 amino acids. The germline CDR1 and CDR2 sequences are SGHRS and YFSETQ. The CDR3 DNA follows: TGCGCCAGCAGCTTGGGCTATTCAGGGAACACTGAAGCTTTCTTT. This translates into CASSLGYSGNTEAFF.

The chain is built from TRBV11-2 and TRBJ2-7, with D hard to call. V gave up 0 bases and J gave up 6 bases, with 9 bases separating them. Germline-derived CDR1 and CDR2 are SGHAT and FQNNGV. CDR3 length equals 13 residues. The CDR3 spells CASSLELAGEQYF. As DNA, the CDR3 is TGTGCCAGCAGCTTAGAGTTAGCAGGCGAGCAGTACTTC.

The chain employs TRBV5-6 and TRBJ2-2, with D hard to call. The CDR3 extends over 13 amino acids. CDR1 and CDR2 from the germline V gene are SGHDT and YYEEEE. With 2 bases removed from V and 7 bases from J, the gap between germline ends came to 9 bases. The CDR3, as DNA: TGTGCCAGCAGCTTACTGGGGTTCGGGGAGCTGTTTTTT. This translates into CASSLLGFGELFF.

The chain carries TRBV2 and TRBJ1-2; tentative D call: TRBD1 (6 bases). The CDR3 contains 13 residues. V was clipped by 7 bases and J by 8 bases, with 17 bases between them. Germline V gives CDR1 SNHLY, CDR2 FYNNEI. Written as DNA, the CDR3 is TGTGCCAGCAATTCCCAGGGGATGGACGGCTACACCTTC. This encodes CASNSQGMDGYTF.

The chain is built from TRBV6-4 and TRBJ1-1; 7 positions match TRBD1. Germline lookup yields CDR1 MRHNA and CDR2 SNTAGT. The junction had 8 bases not matched to a gene; V was cut back by 5 bases and J by 5 bases. The CDR3 has 14 residues. In DNA, the CDR3 is TGTGCCAGCAGTCCCGAAGGGGGCTTGACTGAAGCTTTCTTT. It encodes CASSPEGGLTEAFF.

The V call is TRBV7-6, the J call TRBJ2-1; TRBD2 matches at 10 bases. After removal of 4 bases from V and 4 bases from J, the junction contained 7 bases not matched to a gene. Germline CDR1 and CDR2: SGHVS and FNYEAQ. The CDR3 sequence is 16 residues long. The CDR3 sequence: CASSSERGGRYNEQFF. For the CDR3, the DNA is TGTGCCAGCAGCTCCGAGCGGGGGGGCCGATACAATGAGCAGTTCTTC.

This clone has just one count. The chain links TRBV18 to TRBJ1-5; TRBD1 aligns across 8 bases. Germline trimming cut 1 base from V and 11 bases from J; bases unmatched to any gene: 13. CDR3 length: 16 residues. In germline, CDR1 is KGHSH, CDR2 LQKENI. The CDR3 loop is CASSPQGQGQTGTQHF. The CDR3 bases are TGTGCCAGCTCACCACAAGGACAGGGCCAAACAGGGACCCAGCATTTT.

The chain uses TRBV7-2 and TRBJ2-7, with TRBD2 matching 8 bases. The V segment lost 7 bases and the J segment 7 bases; nucleotides outside the gene matches: 12. The CDR3 covers 14 residues. Germline V gene sequence: CDR1 SGHTA, CDR2 FQGNSA. The CDR3 region has the DNA TGTGCCAGCACCCTTGTGACTAGCGTGGGGGAGCAGTACTTC. Protein sequence: CASTLVTSVGEQYF.

The V call is TRBV6-5, the J call TRBJ1-3; TRBD1 might be the D (5 bases). CDR3 length: 15 residues. The germline V and J ends were trimmed by 6 bases and 0 bases, with 12 bases remaining between them. Germline CDR1 and CDR2: MNHEY and SVGAGI. CDR3 protein: CASSLQGSSGNTIYF. The CDR3 DNA reads TGTGCCAGCAGCCTCCAGGGATCCTCTGGAAACACCATATATTTT.

This chain connects TRBV30 to TRBJ1-1; no clear D. CDR1 and CDR2 (germline): GTSNPN, SVGIG (reference sequence). V lost 3 bases and J lost 1, with 3 bases in between. CDR3 length: 11 amino acids. The CDR3 DNA reads TGTGCCTGGAGACAGAACACTGAAGCTTTCTTT. It yields the protein CAWRQNTEAFF.

This sequence joins TRBV6-5 and TRBJ1-2; no clear D. Germline CDR1 is MNHEY and CDR2 is SVGAGI. The CDR3 has 13 amino acids. V was pared by 6 bases and J by 8 bases, with 16 bases between. The CDR3 nucleotides are TGTGCCAGCAGCCTCAAGGGTGGGATCGGCTACACCTTC. Translation: CASSLKGGIGYTF.

This CDR3 is CASSPSTSTEAFF. DNA for the CDR3: TGTGCCAGCAGTCCGTCGACAAGCACTGAAGCTTTCTTT. The chain has TRBV27 and TRBJ1-1; D call uncertain. CDR1 and CDR2 (germline): MNHEY, SMNVEV (reference sequence). Trimming took off 5 bases at V and 4 bases at J, with 11 bases between the two ends. The CDR3 is 13 amino acids.

The V and J genes are TRBV5-4 and TRBJ1-1, with 9 bases fitting TRBD1. This CDR3 spans 12 amino acids. Germline CDR1 SGHNT, CDR2 YYREEE (reference sequence). V was pared by 4 bases and J by 10 bases, with 5 bases of the junction left unmatched. CDR3 coding DNA: TGTGCCAGCAGCCCGACAGGGGGTAGAGCTTTCTTT. It yields the protein CASSPTGGRAFF.